Listed below are T cell receptor beta chains from one sample, sequenced in a study of naive and memory T cell subsets. TCRdb ran MiXCR on the UMI-ligation and nested PCR reads and lists one entry per CDR3 protein. The sample has approximately 150,000 distinct CDR3 sequences; 22% are singletons. Sequenced material: naive CD4+ T cells from blood. Source of these receptors: a human donor in good health. Both conserved end residues are part of each CDR3. The order of the fields is clone size, D gene, J gene, V gene, CDR3 DNA, CDR3 protein. D genes are given only for firm matches. Not all rows give a size; the values are once, few, many and, for expanded clones, a class.

NA,TRBD1,TRBJ1-5,TRBV27,TGTGCCAGCAGAGAGAACGACAGGGCTAGCAATCAGCCCCAGCATTTT,CASRENDRASNQPQHF
few,NA,TRBJ1-2,TRBV28,TGTGCCACCCACTTCGCGTTGATTAAGAGCTACACCTTC,CATHFALIKSYTF
few,NA,TRBJ2-7,TRBV28,TGTGCCAGCAGTTTACCTATGGAGGGTTCTGTTTTCGAGCAGTACTTC,CASSLPMEGSVFEQYF
NA,TRBD2,TRBJ2-5,TRBV4-3,TGCGCCAGCAGCCAAGGCCCCGGACTAGGGGTCCAAGAGACCCAGTACTTC,CASSQGPGLGVQETQYF
NA,TRBD2,TRBJ2-1,TRBV5-1,TGCGCCAGCACTGGGACTAGCGGGAGGGGTGAGCAGTTCTTC,CASTGTSGRGEQFF
NA,NA,TRBJ1-2,TRBV29-1,TGCACCATAGACTTGGGGCGCTATGGCTACACCTTC,CTIDLGRYGYTF
NA,NA,TRBJ1-1,TRBV7-3,TGTGCCAGCAGCACACCGGGACTCACTGAAGCTTTCTTT,CASSTPGLTEAFF
NA,NA,TRBJ1-5,TRBV5-1,TGCGCCAGCAGCTTGGAAGGTAGCAATCAGCCCCAGCATTTT,CASSLEGSNQPQHF
few,NA,TRBJ2-7,TRBV11-2,TGTGCCAGCAGCCTCCGAGAGCAGTACTTC,CASSLREQYF
NA,TRBD1,TRBJ2-1,TRBV9,TGTGCCAGCAGCGCAACAGGGGGCGGTGAGCAGTTCTTC,CASSATGGGEQFF
few,TRBD2,TRBJ2-7,TRBV29-1,TGCAGCGGGCGGGAGGGCCCCTACGAGCAGTACTTC,CSGREGPYEQYF
few,NA,TRBJ1-1,TRBV3-1,TGTGCCAGCAGCCAAGTCACCAGAGACACTGAAGCTTTCTTT,CASSQVTRDTEAFF
few,NA,TRBJ2-7,TRBV27,TGTGCCAGTCAACTCGGACCGGCGAATGTGTACGAGCAGTACTTC,CASQLGPANVYEQYF
few,NA,TRBJ2-1,TRBV20-1,TGCAGTGCCACCGCTTGGGGCAATGAGCAGTTCTTC,CSATAWGNEQFF
NA,TRBD2,TRBJ2-7,TRBV5-1,TGCGCCAGCAGCTCAGGTTTCGGGACTAGCCGCTTTGCACAACTCTTC,CASSSGFGTSRFAQLF
few,NA,TRBJ1-1,TRBV11-3,TGTGCCAGCAGCTTAGCGCCGAACACTGAAGCTTTCTTT,CASSLAPNTEAFF
NA,TRBD1,TRBJ2-7,TRBV30,TGTGCCTGGAGTCGTGACAGGGCCACCTACGAGCAGTACTTC,CAWSRDRATYEQYF
few,NA,TRBJ2-3,TRBV28,TGTGCCAGCAGGTCTATGGGCAGACCTAGCACAGATACGCAGTATTTT,CASRSMGRPSTDTQYF
NA,TRBD1,TRBJ2-7,TRBV28,TGTGCCAGCGGAGTAGGGGGCACCTCCTACGAGCAGTACTTC,CASGVGGTSYEQYF
NA,NA,TRBJ2-7,TRBV4-1,TGCGCCAGCAGCCAAGATCGGGGGAGCCTGGGCGAGCAGTACTTC,CASSQDRGSLGEQYF
NA,NA,TRBJ2-3,TRBV6-2/TRBV6-3,TGTGCCAGCAGTCGCCTGATGGGGAAACACACAGATACGCAGTATTTT,CASSRLMGKHTDTQYF
many,NA,TRBJ2-7,TRBV3-1,TGTGCCAGCAGCCACGACCCTCGCTACGAGCAGTACTTC,CASSHDPRYEQYF
few,NA,TRBJ1-5,TRBV28,TGTGCCAGCAGTTTCAGGGGCGGACAGCCCCAGCATTTT,CASSFRGGQPQHF
NA,TRBD1,TRBJ1-2,TRBV10-3,TGTGCCATCAGTACCGGGACAGGGAACTATGGCTACACCTTC,CAISTGTGNYGYTF
many,TRBD1,TRBJ2-3,TRBV7-2,TGTGCCAGCAGCTCCAGACAGGGGGCCATGGATACGCAGTATTTT,CASSSRQGAMDTQYF
many,TRBD2,TRBJ2-1,TRBV29-1,TGCAGCGTCCGCGGGGGGGCCCATGAGCAGTTCTTC,CSVRGGAHEQFF
few,TRBD2,TRBJ2-1,TRBV11-2,TGTGCCAGCAGCACGAGGGCCCCTATATCTGGCGGGAGAGGGCGAAATGAGCAGTTCTTC,CASSTRAPISGGRGRNEQFF
NA,NA,TRBJ1-5,TRBV5-6,TGTGCCAGCAGCCCCGGACTCACCCGCAATCAGCCCCAGCATTTT,CASSPGLTRNQPQHF
few,NA,TRBJ2-5,TRBV6-1,TGTGCCAGCAGTGGACAGAACCAAGAGACCCAGTACTTC,CASSGQNQETQYF
NA,NA,TRBJ1-2,TRBV6-2/TRBV6-3,TGTGCCAGCAGTTACTCTATCGCGAGCGCCTATGGCTACACCTTC,CASSYSIASAYGYTF
NA,TRBD2,TRBJ2-1,TRBV11-2,TGTGCCAGCAGCGCTGGACTAGCGGGCATTTACAATGAGCAGTTCTTC,CASSAGLAGIYNEQFF
NA,NA,TRBJ1-2,TRBV27,TGTGCCAGCAGTCCCCTGGGGGGCTACACCTTC,CASSPLGGYTF
NA,NA,TRBJ1-2,TRBV7-2,TGTGCCAGCAGCTTCGGCAGGAACTATGGCTACACCTTC,CASSFGRNYGYTF
few,NA,TRBJ2-3,TRBV6-5,TGTGCCAGCAGTTATTCGACTAGAGGCGATACGCAGTATTTT,CASSYSTRGDTQYF
few,NA,TRBJ2-4,TRBV25-1,TGTGCCAGCAGTGAAGGTCAGGGCCCCAAAAACATTCAGTACTTC,CASSEGQGPKNIQYF
NA,NA,TRBJ1-5,TRBV20-1,TGCAGTGCTAGAGAGGGGAGGCCAGGGAATCAGCCCCAGCATTTT,CSAREGRPGNQPQHF
NA,TRBD2,TRBJ2-7,TRBV5-1,TGCGCCAGCAGCAACCCGACTAGCGCGCGCTCCTACGAGCAGTACTTC,CASSNPTSARSYEQYF
NA,TRBD2,TRBJ2-5,TRBV12-3/TRBV12-4,TGTGCCAGCACCCTTGGGGCTAGCGGGATTCAAGAGACCCAGTACTTC,CASTLGASGIQETQYF
many,NA,TRBJ2-2,TRBV6-2/TRBV6-3,TGTGCCAGCAGTTACTCGAAAGGTTACGGGGAGCTGTTTTTT,CASSYSKGYGELFF
many,TRBD2,TRBJ2-1,TRBV10-3,TGTGCCATCAGTGATAGACTAGCGGGAAACAATGAGCAGTTCTTC,CAISDRLAGNNEQFF
few,NA,TRBJ2-2,TRBV6-2/TRBV6-3,TGTGCCAGCAGTAGGAATCAGGGGACCGGGGAGCTGTTTTTT,CASSRNQGTGELFF
NA,NA,TRBJ2-1,TRBV7-2,TGTGCCAGCAGCTTAGCTCTCAGGTCCGGACACCCTAGTTTC,CASSLALRSGHPSF
NA,NA,TRBJ2-3,TRBV6-5,TGTGCCAGCAGTTACTCGGAAAGGGCCTGGCGGAAGGGGGATACGCAGTATTTT,CASSYSERAWRKGDTQYF
NA,NA,TRBJ2-1,TRBV28,TGTGCCAGCAGGGATGGTAGGGGGGGCCCTTCCTACAATGAGCAGTTCTTC,CASRDGRGGPSYNEQFF
many,NA,TRBJ2-7,TRBV20-1,TGCAGTGCTAGAGTTACAGGGAACTACGAGCAGTACTTC,CSARVTGNYEQYF